These 24 T cell receptor beta chains originate from one sample sequenced in a study of early stage breast cancer tumors. Method: immunoSEQ multiplex PCR; TCRdb's copy keeps in-frame clones and lacks some. This sample has about 36,000 clones, with about 68% found just once. The specimen was blood. These TCRs come from a person in their sixties or seventies with breast cancer.

This clone occurred a few times. The chain has TRBV7-3 and TRBJ2-6; either TRBD1 or TRBD2 may fit D (5 bases each). The CDR3 is 17 amino acids. CDR1 and CDR2 (germline): SGHTA, FQGTGA. V lost 5 bases to trimming and J lost 0 bases, with 14 bases between them. CDR3 sequence (DNA): TGTGCCAGCAGCCTCGAGGGGACCAACTCTGGGGCCAACGTCCTGACTTTC. Translating it yields CASSLEGTNSGANVLTF. Variable domain in full (rest from reference TRBV7-3 and TRBJ2-6): GAGVSQTPSNKVTEKGKYVELRCDPISGHTALYWYRQSLGQGPEFLIYFQGTGAADDSGLPNDRFFAVRPEGSVSTLKIQRTERGDSAVYLCASSLEGTNSGANVLTFGAGSRLTVL.

The chain couples TRBV2 to TRBJ2-6; perhaps TRBD1 as D (7 bases). The CDR3 extends over 17 amino acids. Trimming removed 8 bases at V and 0 bases at J, with 17 bases between. The germline CDR1 and CDR2 sequences are SNHLY and FYNNEI. The CDR3 bases are TGTGCCAGCGGGCGGGACAGAACCTCCTCTGGGGCCAACGTCCTGACTTTC. The encoded protein is CASGRDRTSSGANVLTF.

This clone turned up a few times. The V call is TRBV4-2, the J call TRBJ2-1, with 7 bases identical to TRBD2. Per germline, CDR1 LGHNA and CDR2 YNFKEQ. The J segment lost 4 bases and the V segment lost 4 bases, leaving 7 bases of the junction unmatched. The CDR3 is 15 residues long. The CDR3 DNA reads TGTGCCAGCAGCCCCTGGGGAGCGGGGTACAATGAGCAGTTCTTC. This sequence encodes CASSPWGAGYNEQFF.

The chain employs TRBV13 and TRBJ2-7; a possible D gene is TRBD2 (5 bases). This CDR3 has 14 residues. V was shortened by 4 bases and J by 1 base, with 11 bases between the two germline ends. The germline CDR1 and CDR2 sequences are PRHDT and FYEKMQ (reference sequence). CDR3 sequence (DNA): TGTGCCAGCAGCTCAGAAAGCGGATCCTACGAGCAGTACTTC. Its protein is CASSSESGSYEQYF.

J is TRBJ1-4 and V is TRBV7-9; tentative D call: TRBD1 (6 bases). Germline CDR1 reads SEHNR; CDR2 reads FQNEAQ (reference sequence). The V gene lost 5 bases and the J gene lost 6 bases, with 19 bases spanning the gap. This CDR3 comprises 16 residues. The CDR3 here is CASSSSGTGLDEKLFF. As DNA, the CDR3 is TGTGCCAGCAGCAGTTCCGGAACAGGGCTGGATGAAAAACTGTTTTTT.

The V and J genes are TRBV5-6 and TRBJ2-7; 10 bases match TRBD1. CDR1 and CDR2 from the germline V gene are SGHDT and YYEEEE. CDR3 size: 15 residues. V trimming: 5 bases; J trimming: 3 bases; junction bases outside the gene matches: 8. This chain's CDR3 is CASSNDRGPRYEQYF. For the CDR3, the DNA is TGTGCCAGCAGTAACGACAGGGGGCCTCGCTACGAGCAGTACTTC.

The rearrangement joins TRBV6-6 to TRBJ1-3; the match to TRBD1 covers 7 bases. Germline V lookup: CDR1 MNHNY, CDR2 SVGAGI (reference sequence). The CDR3 has 15 amino acids. J was trimmed by 0 bases and V by 5 bases; bases with no gene match: 4. CDR3 amino acids: CASSRDSSSGNTIYF. DNA of the CDR3: TGTGCCAGCAGTAGGGACAGCAGCTCTGGAAACACCATATATTTT.

V gene TRBV5-1 combines with J gene TRBJ1-1, with a tentative D call TRBD1 (6 bases). Germline V gives CDR1 SGHRS, CDR2 YFSETQ. Trimming cost V 4 bases and J 1 base, with 11 bases left between them. The CDR3 extends over 14 amino acids. DNA of the CDR3: TGCGCCAGCAGCGCGGGACACCCGAACACTGAAGCTTTCTTT. Translation gives CASSAGHPNTEAFF.

The chain uses TRBV7-9 and TRBJ2-2; no reliable D call. V was cut by 0 bases and J by 7 bases, with 9 bases left in between. This CDR3 is built from 14 residues. From germline, CDR1 is SEHNR and CDR2 FQNEAQ (reference sequence). The CDR3 reads CASSLAVPNGELFF. Written as DNA, the CDR3 is TGTGCCAGCAGCTTAGCGGTGCCTAACGGGGAGCTGTTTTTT.

The chain is built from TRBV10-3 and TRBJ1-3; D call uncertain. Trimming took off 3 bases at V and 2 bases at J, with 8 bases between the two ends. The CDR3 is made up of 14 amino acids. Germline lookup yields CDR1 ENHRY and CDR2 SYGVKD. CDR3 coding DNA: TGTGCCATCAGTGACCGGACTGCTGGAAACACCATATATTTT. Translated, it gives CAISDRTAGNTIYF.

The chain recombines TRBV15 with TRBJ2-7; 11 nucleotides agree with TRBD1. CDR3 length equals 17 residues. Germline V gene sequence: CDR1 LNHNV, CDR2 YYDKDF (reference sequence). Losses at the gene ends were 5 bases for V and 2 bases for J; bases not matched to a gene: 11. The CDR3, as DNA: TGTGCCACCAGCCCGGACAGGGGGCGGAAAATCCCCTACGAGCAGTACTTC. This encodes CATSPDRGRKIPYEQYF.

The chain's CDR3 is CASKPRRNTGELFF. The CDR3, as DNA: TGTGCCAGCAAACCCCGGAGGAACACCGGGGAGCTGTTTTTT. The chain links TRBV6-6 to TRBJ2-2; D remains ambiguous. The CDR3 has 14 amino acids. CDR1 is MNHNY, CDR2 SVGAGI, per germline (reference sequence). V was cut by 7 bases and J by 1 base, with 10 bases left in between.

The chain joins TRBV28 to TRBJ2-7; 7 nucleotides agree with TRBD2. Germline V CDR1 and CDR2: MDHEN, SYDVKM. With V trimmed by 6 bases and J by 6 bases, 8 bases remained unmatched. The CDR3 runs to 13 residues. This chain's CDR3 is CASRLTSSGEQYF. The CDR3 coding sequence is TGTGCCAGCAGATTAACTTCTAGCGGCGAGCAGTACTTC. The whole variable domain, filled in from reference TRBV28 and TRBJ2-7, reads DVKVTQSSRYLVKRTGEKVFLECVQDMDHENMFWYRQDPGLGLRLIYFSYDVKMKEKGDIPEGYSVSREKKERFSLILESASTNQTSMYLCASRLTSSGEQYFGPGTRLTVT.

The chain recombines TRBV2 with TRBJ2-5; D gene uncertain. Trimming cost V 5 bases and J 2 bases, with 6 bases left between them. The CDR3 covers 12 residues. Per the germline V gene, CDR1 is SNHLY and CDR2 is FYNNEI. CDR3 nucleotides: TGTGCCAGCAGTTTAGTTCAAGAGACCCAGTACTTC. It specifies CASSLVQETQYF.

V and J are TRBV28 and TRBJ2-1, with TRBD1 identical over 7 bases. Germline trimming cut 6 bases from V and 7 bases from J; bases unmatched to any gene: 12. CDR3 size: 15 residues. CDR1 is MDHEN, CDR2 SYDVKM, per germline. The DNA for the CDR3 is TGTGCCAGCAGACCCGCGACAGGGCTGGTGAATGAGCAGTTCTTC. Translated: CASRPATGLVNEQFF.

V usage is TRBV4-1 and J usage is TRBJ2-1; D gene ambiguous. V gave up 5 bases and J gave up 7 bases, with 18 bases separating them. Germline V gene data show CDR1 as MGHRA and CDR2 as YSYEKL. The CDR3 is made up of 15 amino acids. The CDR3 DNA is TGCGCCAGCAGCTTGGGAATAGGTAGATTAAATGAGCAGTTCTTC. Protein: CASSLGIGRLNEQFF.

The rearrangement links TRBV5-5 to TRBJ2-6, with 8 bases fitting TRBD1. From germline, CDR1 is SGHKS and CDR2 YYEKEE (reference sequence). With 0 bases clipped from V and 3 bases from J, the junction kept 11 bases outside the gene matches. The CDR3 covers 19 residues. This chain's CDR3 is CASSLGPHRGEVGANVLTF. CDR3 nucleotide sequence: TGTGCCAGCAGCTTGGGACCGCACAGGGGGGAAGTTGGGGCCAACGTCCTGACTTTC.

The CDR3 coding sequence is TGTGCCACTAAATCGGTCCGACAGGTGGATCAGCCCCAGCATTTT. Protein: CATKSVRQVDQPQHF. The chain uses TRBV10-3 and TRBJ1-5; D may be TRBD1 (6 bases). Germline V gene sequence: CDR1 ENHRY, CDR2 SYGVKD. V lost 10 bases and J 5 bases, leaving 21 bases between the germline ends. The CDR3 is 15 amino acids.

As DNA, the CDR3 is TGTGCCAGTAGTATCAGCGGGGGAAGCACAGATACGCAGTATTTT. Amino acids: CASSISGGSTDTQYF. The gene calls are TRBV19 and TRBJ2-3; 8 bases agree with TRBD2. The CDR3 spans 15 residues. V was clipped by 3 bases and J by 0 bases; unmatched bases: 2. Germline CDR1 reads LNHDA; CDR2 reads SQIVND (reference sequence). Filled out from reference TRBV19 and TRBJ2-3, the complete variable domain reads DGGITQSPKYLFRKEGQNVTLSCEQNLNHDAMYWYRQDPGQGLRLIYYSQIVNDFQKGDIAEGYSVSREKKESFPLTVTSAQKNPTAFYLCASSISGGSTDTQYFGPGTRLTVL.

The V gene is TRBV4-1, the J gene TRBJ2-7, with D perhaps TRBD1 or TRBD2 (5 bases each). This CDR3 is 16 amino acids long. The ends were cut back, 2 bases at V and 9 bases at J, with 23 bases in the middle. Germline V lookup: CDR1 MGHRA, CDR2 YSYEKL. DNA of the CDR3: TGCGCCAGCAGCCAACTCCGGGGCTACGGCCCCATGGGGCAGTACTTC. Translation gives CASSQLRGYGPMGQYF.

This chain links TRBV27 with TRBJ1-2; 8 bases fit TRBD1. The CDR3 totals 15 residues. Per germline, CDR1 MNHEY and CDR2 SMNVEV (reference sequence). Trimming removed 5 bases from V and 3 bases from J; junction bases left unmatched: 8. For the CDR3, the DNA is TGTGCCAGCAGTGGACAGGGTTGGGGTTACTATGGCTACACCTTC. Translation gives CASSGQGWGYYGYTF.

For this clone: An end of the junction does not agree with germline; a read error may underlie this. The V gene is TRBV7-7, the J gene TRBJ2-5; 9 nucleotides agree with TRBD2. The CDR3 sequence is 19 residues long. Germline-derived CDR1 and CDR2 are SSHAT and FNYEAQ (reference sequence). The CDR3 reads CASSLRSGTSMLGRETQYF. DNA of the CDR3: TGTGCTAGCAGCTTAAGGTCCGGGACTAGCATGTTGGGCAGGGAGACCCAGTACTTC.

The V gene is TRBV19, the J gene TRBJ1-1; tentative D call: TRBD1 (5 bases). V was clipped by 2 bases and J by 5 bases, with 9 bases between them. The CDR3 covers 13 residues. Germline assignment: CDR1 LNHDA and CDR2 SQIVND (reference sequence). The CDR3 DNA follows: TGTGCCAGTAGTATAATATGGGGGACTGAAGCTTTCTTT. Its protein product is CASSIIWGTEAFF.

This clone was detected only a few times. V is TRBV6-1 and J is TRBJ1-2; D gene unclear. Germline V CDR1 and CDR2: MNHNS, SASEGT. V lost 5 bases, J lost 4 bases, and 17 bases lay in between. The CDR3 consists of 15 residues. CDR3 in DNA: TGTGCCAGCAGTCTGTCCCTGGCCGGTGGCTATGGCTACACCTTC. Translation: CASSLSLAGGYGYTF.